Listed here is a single T cell receptor beta chain. The antigen is undetermined. Trimming took off 0 bases at V and 5 bases at J, with 13 bases between the two ends. Germline V gene sequence: CDR1 SGHVS, CDR2 FNYEAQ. The CDR3 has 16 residues. This sample is drawn from a study of T cells in Graves' hyperthyroidism and ophthalmopathy. Study in general: Sampling of peripheral blood happened at initial diagnosis, prior to any treatment.

Amplified regions were TCR beta CDR3 sequences from RNA transcripts. When the TCR CDR3 underwent first-round RT-PCR, the HTBI primer set was used. Via MiXCR, TCRdb re-called the multiplex PCR reads, giving one row per CDR3 protein. The table includes hundreds of thousands of distinct CDR3 sequences, 35% to 45% detected once. Study-wide points: Ophthalmopathy onset followed model prediction by a median roughly 6 months.

Over 18 months, lack of ophthalmopathy progression marked Graves' hyperthyroidism as stable. Exclusion of a patient resulted from uncontrolled infection, other autoimmune disease, pregnancy or lactation. The TCR was taken from a man between 18 and 35 years old with Graves' hyperthyroidism. The sequenced sample was blood. The gene calls are TRBV7-6 and TRBJ1-4; D ambiguous. Here the CDR3 DNA reads TGTGCCAGCAGCTTAGCGTCGCGGCGGAGGAATGAAAAACTGTTTTTT. Amino acid sequence: CASSLASRRRNEKLFF.